Detailed here is one TCR beta chain. The antigen remains unidentified. Here immunoSEQ multiplex PCR was the method, and the copy in TCRdb shows in-frame clones only, minus some. In the table there are about 80,000 clones, 70% to 80% of which are singletons. This record belongs to a study of cytotoxic CD8 clonotypes in ibrutinib-treated CLL. Findings of the study overall: Clonality rose at ibrutinib response, held steady in sustained remission, and fell toward baseline at progression. Baseline clonality, above age-matched healthy donor levels, tracked circulating CD8+ T-cell counts.

TCR beta library input comprised roughly 1.8 micrograms of genomic DNA from cryopreserved PBMCs. The receptor's source is a human donor with chronic lymphocytic leukemia. The sequencing used PBMCs, collected after 12 months of ibrutinib treatment.

The DNA of the CDR3 is TGTGCCAGTAGCAACCCGGGACTAGCGCAGTATTTT. This encodes CASSNPGLAQYF. The V gene is TRBV19, the J gene TRBJ2-3, with 8 bases lining up with TRBD2. CDR3 length: 12 residues. Trimming cost V 6 bases and J 10 bases; bases outside gene matches: 6. The germline gives CDR1 LNHDA, CDR2 SQIVND (reference sequence).